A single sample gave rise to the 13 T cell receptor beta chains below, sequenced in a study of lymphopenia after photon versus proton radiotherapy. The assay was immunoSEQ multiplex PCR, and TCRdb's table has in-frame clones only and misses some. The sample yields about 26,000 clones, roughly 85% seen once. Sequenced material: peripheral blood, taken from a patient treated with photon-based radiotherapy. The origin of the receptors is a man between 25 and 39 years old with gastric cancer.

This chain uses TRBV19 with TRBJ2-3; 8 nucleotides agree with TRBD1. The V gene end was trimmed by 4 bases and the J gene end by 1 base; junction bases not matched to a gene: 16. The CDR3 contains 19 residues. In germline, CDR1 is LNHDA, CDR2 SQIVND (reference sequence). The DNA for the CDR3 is TGTGCCAGTAGTACCAATTCAGGGGGCGGATGGGACGGCACAGATACGCAGTATTTT. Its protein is CASSTNSGGGWDGTDTQYF.

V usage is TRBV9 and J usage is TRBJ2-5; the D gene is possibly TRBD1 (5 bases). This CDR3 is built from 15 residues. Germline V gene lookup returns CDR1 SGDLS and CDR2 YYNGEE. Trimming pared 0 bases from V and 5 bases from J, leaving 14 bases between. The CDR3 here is CASSVAQGLGETQYF. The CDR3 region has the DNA TGTGCCAGCAGCGTAGCTCAGGGCTTAGGGGAGACCCAGTACTTC. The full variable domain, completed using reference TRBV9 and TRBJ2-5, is DSGVTQTPKHLITATGQRVTLRCSPRSGDLSVYWYQQSLDQGLQFLIQYYNGEERAKGNILERFSAQQFPDLHSELNLSSLELGDSALYFCASSVAQGLGETQYFGPGTRLLVL.

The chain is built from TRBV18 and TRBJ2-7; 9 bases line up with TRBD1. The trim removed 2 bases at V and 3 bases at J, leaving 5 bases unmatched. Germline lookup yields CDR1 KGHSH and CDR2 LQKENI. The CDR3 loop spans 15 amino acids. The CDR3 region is CASSPKGQGYYEQYF. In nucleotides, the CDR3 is TGTGCCAGCTCACCAAAGGGACAGGGTTACTACGAGCAGTACTTC. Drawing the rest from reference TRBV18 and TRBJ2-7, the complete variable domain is NAGVMQNPRHLVRRRGQEARLRCSPMKGHSHVYWYRQLPEEGLKFMVYLQKENIIDESGMPKERFSAEFPKEGPSILRIQQVVRGDSAAYFCASSPKGQGYYEQYFGPGTRLTVT.

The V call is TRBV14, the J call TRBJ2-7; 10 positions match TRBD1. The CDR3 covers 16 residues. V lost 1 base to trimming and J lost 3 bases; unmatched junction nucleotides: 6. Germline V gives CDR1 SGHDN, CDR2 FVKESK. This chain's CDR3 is CASSQGWGQGFYEQYF. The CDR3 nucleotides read TGTGCCAGCAGCCAAGGGTGGGGACAGGGGTTCTACGAGCAGTACTTC.

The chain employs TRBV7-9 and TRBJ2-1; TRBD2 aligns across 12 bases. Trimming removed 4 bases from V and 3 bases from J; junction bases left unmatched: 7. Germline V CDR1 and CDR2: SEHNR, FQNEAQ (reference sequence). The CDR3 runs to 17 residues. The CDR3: CASSSSSGGAIYNEQFF. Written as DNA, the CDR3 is TGTGCCAGCAGCTCCTCTAGCGGGGGGGCCATCTACAATGAGCAGTTCTTC.

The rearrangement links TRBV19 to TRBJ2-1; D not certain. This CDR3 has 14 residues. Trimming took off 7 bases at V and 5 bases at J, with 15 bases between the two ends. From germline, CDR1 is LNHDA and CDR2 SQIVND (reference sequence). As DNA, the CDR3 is TGTGCCAGTAATGAGCTGAGATCTCACAATGAGCAGTTCTTC. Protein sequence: CASNELRSHNEQFF.

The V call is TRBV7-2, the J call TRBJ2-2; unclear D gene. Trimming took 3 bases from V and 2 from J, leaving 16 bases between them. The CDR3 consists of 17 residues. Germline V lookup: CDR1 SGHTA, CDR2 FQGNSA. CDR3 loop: CASSFDLFLTNTGELFF. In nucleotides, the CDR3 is TGTGCCAGCAGCTTTGACTTGTTCCTAACAAACACCGGGGAGCTGTTTTTT.

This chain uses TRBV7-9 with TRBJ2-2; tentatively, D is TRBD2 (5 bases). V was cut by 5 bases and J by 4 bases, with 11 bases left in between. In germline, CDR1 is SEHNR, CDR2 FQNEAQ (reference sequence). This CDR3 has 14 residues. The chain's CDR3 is CASSPQRVTGELFF. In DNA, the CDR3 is TGTGCCAGCAGCCCTCAGAGGGTCACCGGGGAGCTGTTTTTT.

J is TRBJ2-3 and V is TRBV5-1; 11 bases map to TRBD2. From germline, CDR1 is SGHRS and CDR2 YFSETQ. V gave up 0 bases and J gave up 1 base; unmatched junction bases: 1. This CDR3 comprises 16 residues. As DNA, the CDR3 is TGCGCCAGCAGCTTGGTTAGCGGGGGGGGCACAGATACGCAGTATTTT. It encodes CASSLVSGGGTDTQYF.

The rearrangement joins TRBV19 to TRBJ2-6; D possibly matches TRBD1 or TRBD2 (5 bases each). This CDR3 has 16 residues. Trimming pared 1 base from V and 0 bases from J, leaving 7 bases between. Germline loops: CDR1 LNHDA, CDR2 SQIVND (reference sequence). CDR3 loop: CASSIGDDSGANVLTF. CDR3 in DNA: TGTGCCAGTAGTATAGGGGACGACTCTGGGGCCAACGTCCTGACTTTC. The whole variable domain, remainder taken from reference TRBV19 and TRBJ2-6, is DGGITQSPKYLFRKEGQNVTLSCEQNLNHDAMYWYRQDPGQGLRLIYYSQIVNDFQKGDIAEGYSVSREKKESFPLTVTSAQKNPTAFYLCASSIGDDSGANVLTFGAGSRLTVL.

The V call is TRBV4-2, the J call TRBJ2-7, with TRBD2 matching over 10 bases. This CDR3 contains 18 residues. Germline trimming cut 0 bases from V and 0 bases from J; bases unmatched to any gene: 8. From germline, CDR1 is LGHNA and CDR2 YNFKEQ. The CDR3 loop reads CASSQETSGDSSSYEQYF. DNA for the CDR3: TGTGCCAGCAGCCAAGAAACTAGCGGGGATTCGAGCTCCTACGAGCAGTACTTC.

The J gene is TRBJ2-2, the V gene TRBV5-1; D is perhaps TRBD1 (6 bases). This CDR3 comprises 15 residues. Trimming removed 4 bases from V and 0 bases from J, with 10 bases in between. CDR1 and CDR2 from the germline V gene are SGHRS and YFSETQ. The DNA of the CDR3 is TGCGCCAGCAGCCGACAGGCTCCGAACACCGGGGAGCTGTTTTTT. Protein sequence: CASSRQAPNTGELFF.

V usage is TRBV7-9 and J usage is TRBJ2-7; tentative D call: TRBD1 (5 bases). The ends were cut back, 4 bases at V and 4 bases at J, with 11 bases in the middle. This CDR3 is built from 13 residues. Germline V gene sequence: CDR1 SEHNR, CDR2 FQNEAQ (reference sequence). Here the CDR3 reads CASSSGSSYEQYF. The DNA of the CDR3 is TGTGCCAGCAGCTCAGGGTCCTCTTACGAGCAGTACTTC.